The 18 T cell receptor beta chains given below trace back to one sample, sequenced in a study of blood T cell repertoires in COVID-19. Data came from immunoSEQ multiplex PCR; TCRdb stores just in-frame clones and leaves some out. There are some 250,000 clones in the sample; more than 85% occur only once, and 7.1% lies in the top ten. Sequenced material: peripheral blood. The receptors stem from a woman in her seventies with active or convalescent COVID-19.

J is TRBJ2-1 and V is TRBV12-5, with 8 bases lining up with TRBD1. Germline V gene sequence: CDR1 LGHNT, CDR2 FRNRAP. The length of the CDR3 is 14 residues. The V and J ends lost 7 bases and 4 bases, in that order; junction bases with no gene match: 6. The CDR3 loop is CASAPGTGYNEQFF. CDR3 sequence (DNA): TGTGCTAGTGCCCCCGGGACAGGTTACAATGAGCAGTTCTTC.

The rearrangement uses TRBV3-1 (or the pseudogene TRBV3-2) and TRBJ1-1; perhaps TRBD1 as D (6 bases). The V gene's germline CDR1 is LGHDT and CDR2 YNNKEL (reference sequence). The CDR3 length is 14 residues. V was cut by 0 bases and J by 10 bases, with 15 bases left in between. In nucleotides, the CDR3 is TGTGCCAGCAGCCAAGATGGAACAGGGCTGGGAGCTTTCTTT. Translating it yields CASSQDGTGLGAFF.

The chain's CDR3 is CASSLASVRETQYF. As DNA, the CDR3 is TGTGCCAGCAGCTTAGCGTCTGTTCGGGAGACCCAGTACTTC. The chain links TRBV7-9 to TRBJ2-5; no reliable D call. This CDR3 region has 14 residues. The germline V gene has CDR1 SEHNR and CDR2 FQNEAQ (reference sequence). V lost 0 bases, J lost 5 bases, and 10 bases lay in between.

CDR3 coding DNA: TGTGCCAGCAGCTCCGCGGGGCAGAATAATTCACCCCTCCACTTT. This encodes CASSSAGQNNSPLHF. The chain has TRBV9 and TRBJ1-6, with D perhaps matching TRBD1 (5 bases). V lost 4 bases to trimming and J lost 5 bases, with 13 bases between them. The CDR3 has 15 amino acids. Germline values: CDR1 SGDLS, CDR2 YYNGEE.

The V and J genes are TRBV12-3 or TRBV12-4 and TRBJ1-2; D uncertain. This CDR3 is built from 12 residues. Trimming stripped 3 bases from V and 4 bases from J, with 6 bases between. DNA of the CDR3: TGTGCCAGCAGTTTTGGCATCTATGGCTACACCTTC. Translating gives CASSFGIYGYTF.

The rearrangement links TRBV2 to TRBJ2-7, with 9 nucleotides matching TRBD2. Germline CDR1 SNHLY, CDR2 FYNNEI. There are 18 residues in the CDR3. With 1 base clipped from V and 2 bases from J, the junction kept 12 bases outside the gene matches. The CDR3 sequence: CASSEEAGGSLGAYEQYF. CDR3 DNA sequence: TGTGCCAGCAGTGAAGAAGCGGGGGGTTCTCTAGGTGCCTACGAGCAGTACTTC.

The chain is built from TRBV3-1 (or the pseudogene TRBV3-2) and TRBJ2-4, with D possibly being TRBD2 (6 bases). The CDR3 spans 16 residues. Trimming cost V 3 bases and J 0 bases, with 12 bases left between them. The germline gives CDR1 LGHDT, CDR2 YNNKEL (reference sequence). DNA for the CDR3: TGTGCCAGCAGCCAGCACGGGGGACTAGCCAAAAACATTCAGTACTTC. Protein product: CASSQHGGLAKNIQYF.

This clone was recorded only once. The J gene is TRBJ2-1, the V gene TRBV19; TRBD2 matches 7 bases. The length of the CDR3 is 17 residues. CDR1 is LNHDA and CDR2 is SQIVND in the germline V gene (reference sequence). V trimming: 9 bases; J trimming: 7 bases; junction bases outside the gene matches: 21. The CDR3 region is CASSPLQTSFHTNEQFF. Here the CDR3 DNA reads TGTGCCAGCAGCCCCCTCCAGACTAGCTTCCATACGAATGAGCAGTTCTTC.

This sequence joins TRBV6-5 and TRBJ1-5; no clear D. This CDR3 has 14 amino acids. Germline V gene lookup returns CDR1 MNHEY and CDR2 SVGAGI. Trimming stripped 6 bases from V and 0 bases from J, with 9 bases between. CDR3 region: CASRDLYSNQPQHF. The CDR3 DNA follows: TGTGCCAGCAGGGACTTATATAGCAATCAGCCCCAGCATTTT.

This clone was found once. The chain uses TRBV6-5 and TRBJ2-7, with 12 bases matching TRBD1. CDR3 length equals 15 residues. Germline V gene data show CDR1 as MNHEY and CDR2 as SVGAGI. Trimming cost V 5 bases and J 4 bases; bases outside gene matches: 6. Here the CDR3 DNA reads TGTGCCAGCAGTCTGGGGGGACAGGGGGCTTACGAGCAGTACTTC. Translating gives CASSLGGQGAYEQYF.

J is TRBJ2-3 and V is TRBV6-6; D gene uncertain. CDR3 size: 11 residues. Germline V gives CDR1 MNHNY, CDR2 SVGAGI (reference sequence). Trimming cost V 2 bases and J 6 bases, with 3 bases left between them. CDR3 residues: CASSYADTQYF. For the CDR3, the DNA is TGTGCCAGCAGTTACGCGGATACGCAGTATTTT.

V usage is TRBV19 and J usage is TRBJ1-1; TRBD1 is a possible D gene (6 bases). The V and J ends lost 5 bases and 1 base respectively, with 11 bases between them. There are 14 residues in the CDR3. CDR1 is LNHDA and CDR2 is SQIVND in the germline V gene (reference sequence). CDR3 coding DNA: TGTGCCAGTAGTGCAGGGGCCGCGAACACTGAAGCTTTCTTT. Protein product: CASSAGAANTEAFF.

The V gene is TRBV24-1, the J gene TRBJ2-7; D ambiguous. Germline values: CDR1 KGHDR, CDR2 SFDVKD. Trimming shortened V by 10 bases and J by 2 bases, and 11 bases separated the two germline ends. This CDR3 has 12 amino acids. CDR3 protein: CATSRSTYEQYF. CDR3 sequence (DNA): TGTGCCACTTCGCGGTCAACCTACGAGCAGTACTTC.

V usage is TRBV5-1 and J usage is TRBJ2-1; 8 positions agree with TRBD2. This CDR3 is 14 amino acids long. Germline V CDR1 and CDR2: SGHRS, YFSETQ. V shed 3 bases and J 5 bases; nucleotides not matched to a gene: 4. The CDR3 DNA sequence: TGCGCCAGCAGCTCGAGCGGGGGTAACAATGAGCAGTTCTTC. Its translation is CASSSSGGNNEQFF.

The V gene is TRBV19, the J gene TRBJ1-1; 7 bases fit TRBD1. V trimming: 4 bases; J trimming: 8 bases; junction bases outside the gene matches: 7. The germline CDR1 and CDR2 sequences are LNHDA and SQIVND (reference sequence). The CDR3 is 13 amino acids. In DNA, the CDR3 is TGTGCCAGTAGTACCACCCGGGACAGAGAAGCTTTCTTT. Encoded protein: CASSTTRDREAFF.

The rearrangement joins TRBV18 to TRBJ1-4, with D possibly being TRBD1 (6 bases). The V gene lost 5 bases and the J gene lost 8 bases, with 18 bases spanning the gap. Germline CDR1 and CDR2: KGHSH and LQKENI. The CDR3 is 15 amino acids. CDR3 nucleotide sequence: TGTGCCAGCTCAGAATGGGGCAGGGGCGAAGAAAAACTGTTTTTT. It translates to CASSEWGRGEEKLFF.

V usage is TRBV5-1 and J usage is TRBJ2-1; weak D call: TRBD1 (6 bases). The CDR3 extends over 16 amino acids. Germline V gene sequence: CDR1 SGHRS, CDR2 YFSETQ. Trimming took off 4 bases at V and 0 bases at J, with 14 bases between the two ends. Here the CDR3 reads CASSRDRQDSYNEQFF. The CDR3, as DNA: TGCGCCAGCAGCAGGGATCGACAGGACTCCTACAATGAGCAGTTCTTC.

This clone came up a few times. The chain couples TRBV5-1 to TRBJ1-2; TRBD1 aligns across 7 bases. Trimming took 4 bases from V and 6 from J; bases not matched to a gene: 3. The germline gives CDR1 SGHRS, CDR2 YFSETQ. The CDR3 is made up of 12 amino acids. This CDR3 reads CASSDQGDGYTF. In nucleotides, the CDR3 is TGCGCCAGCAGCGACCAGGGGGATGGCTACACCTTC.